The T cell receptor beta chain described here comes from a study of T cell clonality in common variable immunodeficiency. This clone was observed a handful of times. Read coverage stops 3 residues before the CDR3 terminus; the germline J gene supplies the remainder. Assay used: immunoSEQ multiplex PCR; TCRdb lists only in-frame clones, some missing. The record shows some 60,000 clones for this sample, with no singletons present. Germline V CDR1 and CDR2: SEHNR, FQNEAQ (reference sequence). Trimming shortened V by 0 bases and J by 5 bases, and 4 bases separated the two germline ends. The length of the CDR3 is 12 residues.

The sequence came from a person aged 18 to 75 in good health. V and J are TRBV7-9 and TRBJ2-5, with D unclear. Material: peripheral blood mononuclear cells. The sequenced part of the CDR3 DNA is TGTGCCAGCAGCTTAGCTTCGGAGACC. Translating it yields CASSLASET. The entire CDR3 is CASSLASETQYF. Using reference TRBV7-9 and TRBJ2-5 for the parts outside the CDR3, the full variable domain is DTGVSQNPRHKITKRGQNVTFRCDPISEHNRLYWYRQTLGQGPEFLTYFQNEAQLEKSRLLSDRFSAERPKGSFSTLEIQRTEQGDSAMYLCASSLASETQYFGPGTRLLVL.